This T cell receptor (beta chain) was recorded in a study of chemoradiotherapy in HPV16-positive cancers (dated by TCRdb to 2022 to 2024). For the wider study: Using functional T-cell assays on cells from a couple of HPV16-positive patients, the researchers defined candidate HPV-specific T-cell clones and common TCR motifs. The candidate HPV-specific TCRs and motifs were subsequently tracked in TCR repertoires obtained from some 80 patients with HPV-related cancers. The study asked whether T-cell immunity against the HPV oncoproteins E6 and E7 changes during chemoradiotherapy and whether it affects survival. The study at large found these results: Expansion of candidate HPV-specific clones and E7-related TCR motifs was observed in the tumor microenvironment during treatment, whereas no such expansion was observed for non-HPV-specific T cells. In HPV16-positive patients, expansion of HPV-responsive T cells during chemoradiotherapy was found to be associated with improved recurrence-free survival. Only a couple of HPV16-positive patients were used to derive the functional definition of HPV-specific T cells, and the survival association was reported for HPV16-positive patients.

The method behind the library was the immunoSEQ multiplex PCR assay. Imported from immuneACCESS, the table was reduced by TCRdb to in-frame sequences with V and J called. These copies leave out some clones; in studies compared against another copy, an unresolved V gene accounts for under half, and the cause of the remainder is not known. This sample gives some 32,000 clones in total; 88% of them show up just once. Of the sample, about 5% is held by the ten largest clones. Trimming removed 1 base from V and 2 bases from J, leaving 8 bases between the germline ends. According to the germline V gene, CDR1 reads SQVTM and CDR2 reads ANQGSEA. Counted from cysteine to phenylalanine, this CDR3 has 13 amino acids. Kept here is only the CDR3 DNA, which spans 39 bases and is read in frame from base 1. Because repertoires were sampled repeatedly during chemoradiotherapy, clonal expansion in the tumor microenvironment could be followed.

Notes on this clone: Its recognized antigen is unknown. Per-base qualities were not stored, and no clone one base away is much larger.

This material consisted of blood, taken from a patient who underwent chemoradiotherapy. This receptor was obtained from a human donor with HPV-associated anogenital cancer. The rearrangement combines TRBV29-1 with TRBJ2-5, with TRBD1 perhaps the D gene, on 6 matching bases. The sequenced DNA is TGCAGCGTTGAAGGGGGGCAGCAAGAGACCCAGTACTTC. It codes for CSVEGGQQETQYF.